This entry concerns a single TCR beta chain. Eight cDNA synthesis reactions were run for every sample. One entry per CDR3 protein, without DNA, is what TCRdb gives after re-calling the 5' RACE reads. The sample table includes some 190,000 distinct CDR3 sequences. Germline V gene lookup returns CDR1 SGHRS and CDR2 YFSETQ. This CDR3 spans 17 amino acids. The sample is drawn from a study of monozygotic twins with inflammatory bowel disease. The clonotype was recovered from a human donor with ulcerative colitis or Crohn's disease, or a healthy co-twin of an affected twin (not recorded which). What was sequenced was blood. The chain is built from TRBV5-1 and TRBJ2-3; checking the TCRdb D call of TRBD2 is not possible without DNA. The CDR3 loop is CASSLAMTSGHTDTQYF.